What follows are 3 T cell receptor beta chains derived from one specimen sequenced in a study of blood T cell repertoires in COVID-19. This table comes from immunoSEQ multiplex PCR, and its TCRdb copy is limited to in-frame clones, with some not included. In the table there are 100,000 or so clones, under 95% of which are singletons. Sample: peripheral blood. The receptors originated from a human donor with active COVID-19. The donor label of this sample is uncertain.

V usage is TRBV7-8 and J usage is TRBJ2-3, with 7 positions matching TRBD2. This CDR3 has 17 amino acids. Germline V gene data show CDR1 as SGHVS and CDR2 as FQNEAQ. J gave up 2 bases and V 1 base, and 9 bases lay outside the gene matches. The CDR3, as DNA: TGTGCCAGCAGCTTAGGGACCCTAGCGGAGACCACAGATACGCAGTATTTT. It encodes CASSLGTLAETTDTQYF.

The chain joins TRBV2 to TRBJ1-2, with D possibly being TRBD1 (6 bases). This CDR3 has 14 amino acids. Germline loops: CDR1 SNHLY, CDR2 FYNNEI. Trimming removed 6 bases from V and 4 bases from J, with 15 bases in between. The CDR3 loop is CASSDGKGGYGYTF. CDR3 nucleotides: TGTGCCAGCAGCGACGGGAAAGGGGGCTATGGCTACACCTTC. Together with reference TRBV2 and TRBJ1-2, the CDR3 gives the full variable domain: EPEVTQTPSHQVTQMGQEVILRCVPISNHLYFYWYRQILGQKVEFLVSFYNNEISEKSEIFDDQFSVERPDGSNFTLKIRSTKLEDSAMYFCASSDGKGGYGYTFGSGTRLTVV.

The chain carries TRBV12-3 or TRBV12-4 and TRBJ1-3; TRBD1 agrees at 7 bases. V lost 6 bases, J lost 5 bases, and 4 bases stayed unmatched. The CDR3 has 13 amino acids. The DNA of the CDR3 is TGTGCCAGCAGCCGGGACAGCAGAAACACCATATATTTT. Protein sequence: CASSRDSRNTIYF.